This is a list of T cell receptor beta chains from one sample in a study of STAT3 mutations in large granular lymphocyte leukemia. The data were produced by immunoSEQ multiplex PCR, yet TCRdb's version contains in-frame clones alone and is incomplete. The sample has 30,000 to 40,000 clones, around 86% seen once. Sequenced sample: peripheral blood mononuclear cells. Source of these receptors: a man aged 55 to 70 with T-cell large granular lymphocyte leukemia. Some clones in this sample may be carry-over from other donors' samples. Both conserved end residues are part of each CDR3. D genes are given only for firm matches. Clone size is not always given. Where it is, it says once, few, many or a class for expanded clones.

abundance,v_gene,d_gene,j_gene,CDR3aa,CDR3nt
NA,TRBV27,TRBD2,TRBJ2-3,CASSRVGLAASTDTQYF,TGTGCCAGCAGCCGGGTGGGACTAGCGGCTAGCACAGATACGCAGTATTTT
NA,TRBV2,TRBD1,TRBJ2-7,CASSVDRDSEQYF,TGTGCCAGCAGTGTAGACAGGGACAGCGAGCAGTACTTC
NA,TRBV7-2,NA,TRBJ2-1,CAIRAGGSYNEQFF,TGTGCCATCCGAGCGGGCGGGTCGTACAATGAGCAGTTCTTC
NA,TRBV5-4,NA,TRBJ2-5,CASSANTETQYF,TGTGCCAGCAGCGCTAATACAGAGACCCAGTACTTC
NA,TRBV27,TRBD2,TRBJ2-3,CASSLALAGADTQYF,TGTGCCAGCAGTTTAGCACTAGCGGGAGCAGATACGCAGTATTTT
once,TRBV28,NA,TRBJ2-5,CASSGRDWGTTSQETQYF,TGTGCCAGCAGCGGACGGGACTGGGGGACGACTTCCCAAGAGACCCAGTACTTC
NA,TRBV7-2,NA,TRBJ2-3,CASSPGGAGAGDTQYF,TGTGCCAGCAGCCCGGGGGGCGCGGGAGCGGGAGATACGCAGTATTTT
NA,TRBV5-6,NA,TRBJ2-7,CASSSPGITYEQYF,TGTGCCAGCAGCTCCCCGGGAATAACCTACGAGCAGTACTTC
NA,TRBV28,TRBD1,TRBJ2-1,CASTPVGQEDNEQFF,TGTGCCAGCACCCCGGTAGGACAGGAGGACAATGAGCAGTTCTTC
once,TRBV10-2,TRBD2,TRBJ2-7,CASDASGSSYEQYF,TGCGCCAGCGACGCTAGCGGGAGTTCCTACGAGCAGTACTTC
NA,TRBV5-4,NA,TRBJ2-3,CASSLQQRSTDTQYF,TGTGCCAGCAGCTTGCAACAGCGGAGCACAGATACGCAGTATTTT
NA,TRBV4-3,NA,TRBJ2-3,CASSQVQLDTQYF,TGCGCCAGCAGCCAAGTTCAGCTAGATACGCAGTATTTT
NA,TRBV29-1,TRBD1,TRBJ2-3,CSVDDDRGHTDTQYF,TGCAGCGTCGATGATGACAGGGGGCACACAGATACGCAGTATTTT
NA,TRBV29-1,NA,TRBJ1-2,CRAGGTNGYTF,TGCAGGGCTGGGGGAACGAATGGCTACACCTTC
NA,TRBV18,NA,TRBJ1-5,CASSPPTSEGNQPQHF,TGTGCCAGCTCACCCCCCACCAGTGAGGGCAATCAGCCCCAGCATTTT
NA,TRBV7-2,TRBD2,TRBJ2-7,CASSPRASGAYEQYF,TGTGCCAGCAGCCCCCGGGCTAGCGGAGCCTACGAGCAGTACTTC